The 29 T cell receptor beta chains below come from one sample, sequenced in a study of cytomegalovirus exposure and HLA in healthy donors. PCR primers comprised 60 Vbeta and 13 Jbeta primers. TCRdb's copy holds only in-frame clones and misses some; the assay was immunoSEQ multiplex PCR. This table holds about 160,000 clones, roughly 76% found once. Source material: PBMCs. Receptors were obtained from a woman aged 45-59 years in good health and CMV-seronegative.

The chain employs TRBV5-5 and TRBJ1-2; D is uncertain. Germline CDR1 reads SGHKS; CDR2 reads YYEKEE (reference sequence). The CDR3 sequence is 17 residues long. With 1 base removed from V and 2 bases from J, the gap between germline ends came to 18 bases. Here the CDR3 DNA reads TGTGCCAGCAGCTTGACCTTAGGACTAAGTCTAAACTATGGCTACACCTTC. Protein product: CASSLTLGLSLNYGYTF.

The chain joins TRBV5-1 to TRBJ2-2; maybe TRBD2 (5 bases). The V and J ends lost 4 bases and 2 bases respectively, with 15 bases between them. CDR3 length: 16 amino acids. CDR1 SGHRS and CDR2 YFSETQ come from the germline V gene. CDR3 region: CASSPASGDNTGELFF. CDR3 in DNA: TGCGCCAGCAGCCCGGCCAGCGGAGATAACACCGGGGAGCTGTTTTTT. The full variable domain, in which reference TRBV5-1 and TRBJ2-2 provide the parts outside the CDR3, is KAGVTQTPRYLIKTRGQQVTLSCSPISGHRSVSWYQQTPGQGLQFLFEYFSETQRNKGNFPGRFSGRQFSNSRSEMNVSTLELGDSALYLCASSPASGDNTGELFFGEGSRLTVL.

The V call is TRBV5-6, the J call TRBJ1-2; 7 positions match TRBD1. V gave up 3 bases and J gave up 2 bases; unmatched junction bases: 7. The length of the CDR3 is 15 residues. Germline loops: CDR1 SGHDT, CDR2 YYEEEE. The CDR3 DNA follows: TGTGCCAGCAGCTCACGGGACAGAAGGAACTATGGCTACACCTTC. Its translation is CASSSRDRRNYGYTF. Complete variable domain (other parts from reference TRBV5-6 and TRBJ1-2): DAGVTQSPTHLIKTRGQQVTLRCSPKSGHDTVSWYQQALGQGPQFIFQYYEEEERQRGNFPDRFSGHQFPNYSSELNVNALLLGDSALYLCASSSRDRRNYGYTFGSGTRLTVV.

The chain combines TRBV11-2 with TRBJ2-5; TRBD2 agrees at 8 bases. Germline CDR1 is SGHAT and CDR2 is FQNNGV. V shed 5 bases and J 3 bases; nucleotides not matched to a gene: 8. The CDR3 runs 15 residues. The CDR3 DNA reads TGTGCCAGCAGCCCGGGACTAGTTGAGGAAGAGACCCAGTACTTC. It translates to CASSPGLVEEETQYF. The whole variable domain, filled in from reference TRBV11-2 and TRBJ2-5, reads EAGVAQSPRYKIIEKRQSVAFWCNPISGHATLYWYQQILGQGPKLLIQFQNNGVVDDSQLPKDRFSAERLKGVDSTLKIQPAKLEDSAVYLCASSPGLVEEETQYFGPGTRLLVL.

The V gene is TRBV6-6, the J gene TRBJ1-4; 7 nucleotides agree with TRBD1. V shed 5 bases and J 8 bases; nucleotides not matched to a gene: 14. The germline V gene encodes CDR1 MNHNY and CDR2 SVGAGI (reference sequence). The CDR3 consists of 16 residues. The CDR3 bases are TGTGCCAGCAGTCGCGAGGGGGCAGGGTATACAGAAAAACTGTTTTTT. Protein sequence: CASSREGAGYTEKLFF.

The chain's CDR3 is CAWRQGADTQYF. CDR3 bases: TGTGCCTGGAGACAGGGCGCAGATACGCAGTATTTT. V gene TRBV30 combines with J gene TRBJ2-3, with D possibly matching TRBD1 (6 bases). Germline V gene sequence: CDR1 GTSNPN, CDR2 SVGIG (reference sequence). CDR3 length: 12 amino acids. V was cut by 3 bases and J by 4 bases, with 8 bases left in between. The complete variable domain, with remaining parts taken from reference TRBV30 and TRBJ2-3, reads SQTIHQWPATLVQPVGSPLSLECTVEGTSNPNLYWYRQAAGRGLQLLFYSVGIGQISSEVPQNLSASRPQDRQFILSSKKLLLSDSGFYLCAWRQGADTQYFGPGTRLTVL.

The chain has TRBV7-2 and TRBJ2-7; 8 nucleotides agree with TRBD1. V was clipped by 5 bases and J by 3 bases; unmatched bases: 6. The CDR3 extends over 14 amino acids. Germline assignment: CDR1 SGHTA and CDR2 FQGNSA. The CDR3 reads CASSPTTGGYEQYF. The CDR3 region has the DNA TGTGCCAGCAGCCCAACAACAGGGGGCTACGAGCAGTACTTC. Filled out from reference TRBV7-2 and TRBJ2-7, the complete variable domain reads GAGVSQSPSNKVTEKGKDVELRCDPISGHTALYWYRQSLGQGLEFLIYFQGNSAPDKSGLPSDRFSAERTGGSVSTLTIQRTQQEDSAVYLCASSPTTGGYEQYFGPGTRLTVT.

The chain links TRBV7-8 to TRBJ1-3; D is unclear. Trimming shortened V by 5 bases and J by 2 bases, and 10 bases separated the two germline ends. Germline CDR1 reads SGHVS; CDR2 reads FQNEAQ. The length of the CDR3 is 14 residues. The CDR3 loop reads CASSVRGAGNTIYF. In DNA, the CDR3 is TGTGCCAGCAGCGTACGGGGAGCTGGAAACACCATATATTTT.

This clone turned up a few times. The chain links TRBV6-1 to TRBJ1-1; D is undetermined. The germline gives CDR1 MNHNS, CDR2 SASEGT. V lost 7 bases to trimming and J lost 0 bases, with 9 bases between them. CDR3 size: 13 residues. The CDR3 is CASIRPMNTEAFF. The CDR3 nucleotides are TGTGCCAGCATCAGGCCCATGAACACTGAAGCTTTCTTT.

The chain couples TRBV11-3 to TRBJ2-1; weak D call: TRBD2 (6 bases). V was clipped by 5 bases and J by 9 bases, with 11 bases between them. Germline V gives CDR1 SGHNT, CDR2 YENEEA. The CDR3 extends over 12 amino acids. The CDR3 DNA is TGTGCCAGCAGCCGGGACTCGGCTGAGCAGTTCTTC. Translated: CASSRDSAEQFF.

This chain uses TRBV21-1 with TRBJ1-2; the D call in the table, TRBD1, was not verified against the DNA. TRBV21-1 is a listed pseudogene. The CDR3 is 15 residues long. This CDR3 reads CASSPRTEGNYGYTF. In DNA, the CDR3 is TGTGCCAGCAGCCCTAGGACAGAGGGGAACTATGGCTACACCTTC.

The genes are TRBV7-9 and TRBJ1-2; the D gene is possibly TRBD1 (5 bases). The CDR3 totals 13 residues. The V gene lost 7 bases and the J gene lost 5 bases, with 14 bases spanning the gap. Germline loops: CDR1 SEHNR, CDR2 FQNEAQ (reference sequence). CDR3 sequence: CASTFGEGYGYTF. The CDR3 coding sequence is TGTGCCAGCACCTTCGGGGAGGGGTATGGCTACACCTTC.

V is TRBV15 and J is TRBJ1-1, with D possibly TRBD1 on 6 matching bases. The CDR3 sequence is 14 residues long. V lost 1 base and J lost 6, with 12 bases in between. Germline V gene lookup returns CDR1 LNHNV and CDR2 YYDKDF (reference sequence). CDR3 nucleotides: TGTGCCACCAGCAGAGCTAGGGGGTTAGCTGAAGCTTTCTTT. Translation: CATSRARGLAEAFF.

Only a few counts were recorded for this clone. The genes are TRBV7-2 and TRBJ2-3, with a weak D call TRBD2 (5 bases). The ends were cut back, 4 bases at V and 0 bases at J, with 14 bases in the middle. The CDR3 is 16 residues long. CDR1 is SGHTA, CDR2 FQGNSA, per germline. The CDR3 region is CASSSRWEQSTDTQYF. The CDR3 DNA reads as TGTGCCAGCAGCTCCCGTTGGGAGCAAAGCACAGATACGCAGTATTTT.

V usage is TRBV19 and J usage is TRBJ1-1; TRBD1 might be the D (5 bases). The CDR3 covers 11 residues. Germline V gives CDR1 LNHDA, CDR2 SQIVND (reference sequence). V gave up 10 bases and J gave up 5 bases, with 11 bases separating them. CDR3 nucleotides: TGTGCCATCCACGGGGGTACTGAAGCTTTCTTT. Translating it yields CAIHGGTEAFF.

This CDR3 is CASSWGGHGGYTF. For the CDR3, the DNA is TGTGCCAGCAGCTGGGGAGGCCATGGTGGCTACACCTTC. The rearrangement uses TRBV28 and TRBJ1-2; D remains ambiguous. Trimming pared 6 bases from V and 7 bases from J, leaving 15 bases between. Germline V gives CDR1 MDHEN, CDR2 SYDVKM. This CDR3 region has 13 residues.

The genes are TRBV25-1 and TRBJ2-3; D remains ambiguous. Trimming pared 5 bases from V and 1 base from J, leaving 4 bases between. This CDR3 spans 12 amino acids. Germline CDR1 and CDR2: MGHDK and SYGVNS. The chain's CDR3 is CASSFGTDTQYF. The CDR3 bases are TGTGCCAGCAGTTTCGGCACAGATACGCAGTATTTT.

A single count supports this clone. J is TRBJ1-1 and V is TRBV19; D possibly corresponds to TRBD1 (5 bases). The CDR3 spans 14 residues. Germline V gene sequence: CDR1 LNHDA, CDR2 SQIVND (reference sequence). V was trimmed by 6 bases and J by 1 base, leaving 12 bases between them. CDR3 bases: TGTGCCAGTAGCGTTGACAGCAGGAACACTGAAGCTTTCTTT. It encodes CASSVDSRNTEAFF.

This sequence joins TRBV9 and TRBJ2-7; 11 bases line up with TRBD1. Germline V gene data show CDR1 as SGDLS and CDR2 as YYNGEE. The ends lost 4 bases at V and 3 bases at J; junction bases unmatched: 6. The CDR3 sequence is 15 residues long. This CDR3 is CASSRSGTGGYEQYF. CDR3 bases: TGTGCCAGCAGCCGATCAGGGACAGGGGGCTACGAGCAGTACTTC. The whole variable domain, remainder taken from reference TRBV9 and TRBJ2-7, is DSGVTQTPKHLITATGQRVTLRCSPRSGDLSVYWYQQSLDQGLQFLIQYYNGEERAKGNILERFSAQQFPDLHSELNLSSLELGDSALYFCASSRSGTGGYEQYFGPGTRLTVT.

Only a few counts were recorded for this clone. The V and J genes are TRBV4-1 and TRBJ1-5; perhaps TRBD1 as D (5 bases). The CDR3 runs 16 residues. The V end was cut by 0 bases, the J end by 0 bases, with 9 bases between. In germline, CDR1 is MGHRA, CDR2 YSYEKL. CDR3 sequence (DNA): TGCGCCAGCAGCCAAGAAGGCAGGGCTAGCAATCAGCCCCAGCATTTT. Protein sequence: CASSQEGRASNQPQHF.

The chain uses TRBV9 and TRBJ2-3; TRBD2 might be the D (6 bases). Trimming stripped 3 bases from V and 6 bases from J, with 20 bases between. CDR1 is SGDLS and CDR2 is YYNGEE in the germline V gene. This CDR3 comprises 16 residues. The CDR3 nucleotides are TGTGCCAGCAGCGCCCGCTGGGGTCTAGCGAGCGATACGCAGTATTTT. It encodes CASSARWGLASDTQYF. Full variable domain (remainder filled in from reference TRBV9 and TRBJ2-3): DSGVTQTPKHLITATGQRVTLRCSPRSGDLSVYWYQQSLDQGLQFLIQYYNGEERAKGNILERFSAQQFPDLHSELNLSSLELGDSALYFCASSARWGLASDTQYFGPGTRLTVL.

For the CDR3, the DNA is TGTGCCAGCAGTTCGCCGGGAAAGGGTGAAAAACTGTTTTTT. This encodes CASSSPGKGEKLFF. The genes are TRBV28 and TRBJ1-4, with unresolved D. V was pared by 4 bases and J by 7 bases, with 13 bases between. This CDR3 is 14 amino acids long. Germline V gene sequence: CDR1 MDHEN, CDR2 SYDVKM.

The V call is TRBV4-3, the J call TRBJ1-4; 7 positions match TRBD1. CDR3 size: 13 residues. The germline V gene encodes CDR1 LGHNA and CDR2 YSLEER. V lost 2 bases to trimming and J lost 7 bases; unmatched junction nucleotides: 1. Here the CDR3 reads CASSQNRGEKLFF. The CDR3 nucleotides are TGCGCCAGCAGCCAAAACAGGGGTGAAAAACTGTTTTTT.

The chain joins TRBV19 to TRBJ2-7; 8 positions agree with TRBD2. CDR3 length equals 13 residues. The trim removed 6 bases at V and 7 bases at J, leaving 8 bases unmatched. Germline lookup yields CDR1 LNHDA and CDR2 SQIVND (reference sequence). For the CDR3, the DNA is TGTGCCAGTAGAGGACCGGGACTAGGGGAGCAGTACTTC. Translated: CASRGPGLGEQYF. The complete variable domain, with remaining parts taken from reference TRBV19 and TRBJ2-7, reads DGGITQSPKYLFRKEGQNVTLSCEQNLNHDAMYWYRQDPGQGLRLIYYSQIVNDFQKGDIAEGYSVSREKKESFPLTVTSAQKNPTAFYLCASRGPGLGEQYFGPGTRLTVT.

This clone was observed a few times. The CDR3 loop is CASSSGQNTEAFF. CDR3 nucleotides: TGTGCCAGCAGTTCGGGACAGAACACTGAAGCTTTCTTT. This chain connects TRBV28 to TRBJ1-1; possible D gene TRBD1, 6 bases. Germline V CDR1 and CDR2: MDHEN, SYDVKM. This CDR3 has 13 residues. Between the trimmed V and J ends, which lost 4 bases and 1 base, there was a span of 7 bases.

This clone was observed a handful of times. Other DNA sequences in the sample encode the same CDR3. The V gene is TRBV28, the J gene TRBJ2-6; D possibly corresponds to TRBD1 (6 bases). The germline gives CDR1 MDHEN, CDR2 SYDVKM. This CDR3 comprises 15 residues. V was trimmed by 4 bases and J by 0 bases, leaving 7 bases between them. The CDR3 sequence: CASSSTGSGANVLTF. The CDR3 bases are TGTGCCAGCAGTTCGACAGGCTCTGGGGCCAACGTCCTGACTTTC.

The chain employs TRBV18 and TRBJ2-7; TRBD2 matches at 8 bases. V dropped 3 bases and J dropped 3; count of bases not matched to a gene: 13. This CDR3 comprises 17 residues. CDR1 and CDR2 (germline): KGHSH, LQKENI. CDR3 amino acids: CASSPGGGLAGNYEQYF. Here the CDR3 DNA reads TGTGCCAGCTCACCCGGAGGAGGGTTAGCGGGGAACTACGAGCAGTACTTC.

This chain uses TRBV5-8 with TRBJ1-1; D unclear. There are 14 residues in the CDR3. The germline V and J ends were trimmed by 2 bases and 4 bases, with 12 bases remaining between them. Germline V gene sequence: CDR1 SGHTS, CDR2 YDEGEE. The CDR3 region is CASSLRMSRTEAFF. The CDR3 region has the DNA TGTGCCAGCAGCTTACGTATGAGTCGCACTGAAGCTTTCTTT.

The genes are TRBV6-1 and TRBJ1-1; maybe TRBD1 (5 bases). There are 13 residues in the CDR3. The germline V gene encodes CDR1 MNHNS and CDR2 SASEGT. V was pared by 9 bases and J by 5 bases, with 16 bases between. The CDR3 nucleotides read TGTGCCAGTCAACGGGGGGTTGGGACTGAAGCTTTCTTT. Translating gives CASQRGVGTEAFF.